This entry lists 3 T cell receptor beta chains sequenced from one sample in a study of CD8 T cell repertoires and HIV-1 epitope variants (dated by TCRdb to 2020 to 2022). Their antigens are not known. The library was obtained by the immunoSEQ multiplex PCR assay. As stored in TCRdb, this immuneACCESS dataset retains in-frame rearrangements with V and J assigned. A fraction of the clones does not appear; measured against another copy, unresolved V genes explain less than half of the discrepancy, and the remainder lacks a known reason. This sample comprises 5,500 or so clones, just over 65% of them detected only once. In total, the top ten clones hold roughly two fifths of the sample. Specimen: cultured CD8+ T cells derived from PBMCs. The receptors originated from a male donor with HIV.

This clone is categorized as medium-sized. The genes are TRBV28 and TRBJ2-7; D is unclear. CDR1 and CDR2 (germline): MDHEN, SYDVKM. V lost 4 bases and J lost 0, with 4 bases in between. The CDR3 sequence is 12 residues long. The CDR3 nucleotides are TGTGCCAGCAGTTCAGACTCCTACGAGCAGTACTTC. Its translation: CASSSDSYEQYF.

The gene calls are TRBV30 and TRBJ1-4; 9 bases match TRBD1. Germline values: CDR1 GTSNPN, CDR2 SVGIG (reference sequence). After removal of 0 bases from V and 6 bases from J, the junction contained 5 bases not matched to a gene. The CDR3 runs to 15 residues. The CDR3 region has the DNA TGTGCCTGGAGTGTACCGGACAGGGGAGATGAAAAACTGTTTTTT. It specifies CAWSVPDRGDEKLFF. Full variable domain (missing parts from reference TRBV30 and TRBJ1-4): SQTIHQWPATLVQPVGSPLSLECTVEGTSNPNLYWYRQAAGRGLQLLFYSVGIGQISSEVPQNLSASRPQDRQFILSSKKLLLSDSGFYLCAWSVPDRGDEKLFFGSGTQLSVL.

The chain couples TRBV10-1 to TRBJ2-1; a possible D gene is TRBD2 (5 bases). V dropped 0 bases and J dropped 10 bases, with 13 bases sitting between them. Germline V gives CDR1 WNHNN, CDR2 SYGVQD (reference sequence). CDR3 size: 14 residues. CDR3 nucleotides: TGCGCCAGCAGTGAGTCCGGAGGCCGAATAGAGCAGTTCTTC. It is translated as CASSESGGRIEQFF.